The 11 T cell receptor beta chains in this list originate from one sample, sequenced in a study of T cell responses to AZD1222 COVID-19 vaccine (dated by TCRdb to the early 2020s). Library construction relied on the immunoSEQ multiplex PCR assay. Here the immuneACCESS table is served through TCRdb, limited to in-frame sequences with V and J called. Missing clones are a known gap in these copies; in checked studies unresolved V genes cover under half, and the rest lacks a known reason. Present in this sample are 150,000 to 180,000 clones, approximately 90% of which were seen just once. About 1.6% of the sample goes to the ten largest clones. The time point label corresponds to: about 28 days (+/-7) after the second vaccine dose. This sample comprised peripheral blood, obtained 28 days after the second AZD1222 dose. All receptors derive from an adult who received the AZD1222 COVID-19 vaccine.

The chain recombines TRBV10-3 with TRBJ2-3; tentative D call: TRBD2 (5 bases). The CDR3 spans 14 residues. Germline values: CDR1 ENHRY, CDR2 SYGVKD. Trimming removed 6 bases from V and 6 bases from J, with 16 bases in between. The CDR3 is CAISGRLADDTQYF. The CDR3 DNA reads TGTGCCATCAGCGGTCGGCTAGCAGACGATACGCAGTATTTT.

The rearrangement joins TRBV12-3 or TRBV12-4 to TRBJ2-2; D perhaps matches TRBD2 (5 bases). This CDR3 is built from 13 residues. The V and J ends lost 3 bases and 4 bases respectively, with 6 bases between them. CDR3 in amino acids: CASSLAGTGELFF. As DNA, the CDR3 is TGTGCCAGCAGTTTGGCGGGCACCGGGGAGCTGTTTTTT.

This chain uses TRBV10-3 with TRBJ1-1; possibly TRBD1 for D (6 bases). Germline V CDR1 and CDR2: ENHRY, SYGVKD. The ends were cut back, 7 bases at V and 8 bases at J, with 20 bases in the middle. The CDR3 runs 14 residues. The CDR3 loop is CAIKGFRDTGEAFF. The CDR3 nucleotides read TGTGCCATCAAGGGGTTCCGGGACACGGGGGAAGCTTTCTTT.

The J gene is TRBJ2-6, the V gene TRBV3-1 (or the pseudogene TRBV3-2); D is perhaps TRBD2 (6 bases). Trimming pared 1 base from V and 3 bases from J, leaving 19 bases between. The CDR3 runs 19 residues. CDR1 is LGHDT and CDR2 is YNNKEL in the germline V gene (reference sequence). CDR3 protein: CASSQVTVRTIVGANVLTF. CDR3 nucleotide sequence: TGTGCCAGCAGCCAAGTTACGGTGAGGACTATTGTTGGGGCCAACGTCCTGACTTTC.

This chain links TRBV5-1 with TRBJ2-5; 13 positions agree with TRBD2. The germline V gene has CDR1 SGHRS and CDR2 YFSETQ. The CDR3 loop spans 15 amino acids. Trimming took 4 bases from V and 3 from J; bases not matched to a gene: 3. CDR3 sequence (DNA): TGCGCCAGCAGCCCCACTAGCGGGAGGGAAGAGACCCAGTACTTC. Its translation is CASSPTSGREETQYF. Together with reference TRBV5-1 and TRBJ2-5, the CDR3 gives the full variable domain: KAGVTQTPRYLIKTRGQQVTLSCSPISGHRSVSWYQQTPGQGLQFLFEYFSETQRNKGNFPGRFSGRQFSNSRSEMNVSTLELGDSALYLCASSPTSGREETQYFGPGTRLLVL.

The chain joins TRBV4-1 to TRBJ2-7, with D hard to call. The V gene's germline CDR1 is MGHRA and CDR2 YSYEKL. Trimming pared 6 bases from V and 0 bases from J, leaving 12 bases between. The length of the CDR3 is 14 residues. CDR3 amino acids: CASSQPTSSYEQYF. The CDR3 DNA is TGCGCCAGCAGTCAGCCTACAAGCTCCTACGAGCAGTACTTC.

The chain combines TRBV18 with TRBJ1-2; TRBD1 matches at 7 bases. CDR1 and CDR2 (germline): KGHSH, LQKENI. Unmatched junction bases numbered 18, after V lost 3 bases and J lost 8 bases. The CDR3 has 17 amino acids. CDR3 sequence: CASSPQGTAPPTGGYTF. The DNA for the CDR3 is TGTGCCAGCTCACCGCAGGGGACAGCCCCCCCGACGGGAGGCTACACCTTC.

The chain couples TRBV5-4 to TRBJ2-6, with a tentative D call TRBD2 (7 bases). The germline gives CDR1 SGHNT, CDR2 YYREEE (reference sequence). CDR3 length: 16 residues. V lost 0 bases and J 2 bases, leaving 9 bases between the germline ends. CDR3 bases: TGTGCCAGCAGCTTGGCGGGGGGCGCTGGGGCCAACGTCCTGACTTTC. Protein product: CASSLAGGAGANVLTF.

V usage is TRBV18 and J usage is TRBJ1-3, with D unclear. This CDR3 region has 14 residues. Trimming took off 0 bases at V and 1 base at J, with 4 bases between the two ends. Germline CDR1 KGHSH, CDR2 LQKENI. This chain's CDR3 is CASSPPGSGNTIYF. As DNA, the CDR3 is TGTGCCAGCTCACCACCGGGGTCTGGAAACACCATATATTTT. The entire variable domain, with the rest obtained from reference TRBV18 and TRBJ1-3, is as follows: NAGVMQNPRHLVRRRGQEARLRCSPMKGHSHVYWYRQLPEEGLKFMVYLQKENIIDESGMPKERFSAEFPKEGPSILRIQQVVRGDSAAYFCASSPPGSGNTIYFGEGSWLTVV.

The CDR3 DNA reads TGTGCCAGCGGACACAGGGGGTATAGCAATCAGCCCCAGCATTTT. Translated: CASGHRGYSNQPQHF. V is TRBV2 and J is TRBJ1-5; 8 bases align to TRBD1. The CDR3 totals 15 residues. From germline, CDR1 is SNHLY and CDR2 FYNNEI. V was pared by 8 bases and J by 0 bases, with 6 bases of the junction left unmatched. Variable domain in full (rest from reference TRBV2 and TRBJ1-5): EPEVTQTPSHQVTQMGQEVILRCVPISNHLYFYWYRQILGQKVEFLVSFYNNEISEKSEIFDDQFSVERPDGSNFTLKIRSTKLEDSAMYFCASGHRGYSNQPQHFGDGTRLSIL.

This clone came up a few times. CDR3 DNA sequence: TGTGCCAGCTCACCACTCGGGGCAGGGGGCAATCAGCCCCAGCATTTT. Its translation is CASSPLGAGGNQPQHF. The chain employs TRBV18 and TRBJ1-5; tentative D call: TRBD1 (6 bases). The length of the CDR3 is 16 residues. Germline values: CDR1 KGHSH, CDR2 LQKENI. Trimming stripped 1 base from V and 2 bases from J, with 12 bases between.